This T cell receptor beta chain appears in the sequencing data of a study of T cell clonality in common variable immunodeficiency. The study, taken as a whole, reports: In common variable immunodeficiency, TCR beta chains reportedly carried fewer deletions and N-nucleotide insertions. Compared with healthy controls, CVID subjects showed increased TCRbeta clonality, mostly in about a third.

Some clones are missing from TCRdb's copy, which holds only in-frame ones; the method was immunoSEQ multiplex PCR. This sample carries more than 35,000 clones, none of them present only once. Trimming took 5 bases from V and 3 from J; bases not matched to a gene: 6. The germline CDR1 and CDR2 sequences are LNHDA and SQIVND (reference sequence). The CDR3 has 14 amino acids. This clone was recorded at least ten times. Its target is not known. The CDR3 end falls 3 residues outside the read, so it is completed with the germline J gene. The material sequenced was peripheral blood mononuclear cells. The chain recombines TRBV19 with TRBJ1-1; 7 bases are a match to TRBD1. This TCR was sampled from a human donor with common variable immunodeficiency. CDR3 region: CASSRLTGDTEAFF. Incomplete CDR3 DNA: TGTGCCAGTAGTCGGCTTACAGGGGACACTGAA.